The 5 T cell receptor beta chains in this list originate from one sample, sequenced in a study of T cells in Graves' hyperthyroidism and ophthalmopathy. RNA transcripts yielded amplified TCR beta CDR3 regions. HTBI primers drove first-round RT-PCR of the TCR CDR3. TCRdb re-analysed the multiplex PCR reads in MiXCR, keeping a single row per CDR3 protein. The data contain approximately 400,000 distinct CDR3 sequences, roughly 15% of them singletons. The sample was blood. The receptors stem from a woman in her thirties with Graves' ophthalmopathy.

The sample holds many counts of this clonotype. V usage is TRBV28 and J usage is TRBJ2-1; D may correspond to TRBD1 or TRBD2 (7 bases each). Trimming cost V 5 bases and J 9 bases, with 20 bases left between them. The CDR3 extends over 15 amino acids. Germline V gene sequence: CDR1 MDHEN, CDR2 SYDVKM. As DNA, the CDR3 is TGTGCCAGCAGTCCACCAGGGGGGGGGCCGGGTGAGCAGTTCTTC. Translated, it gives CASSPPGGGPGEQFF.

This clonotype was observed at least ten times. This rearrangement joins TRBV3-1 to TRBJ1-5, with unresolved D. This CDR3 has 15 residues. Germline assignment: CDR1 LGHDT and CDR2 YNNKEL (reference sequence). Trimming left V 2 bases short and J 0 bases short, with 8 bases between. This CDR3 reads CASSQTRDSNQPQHF. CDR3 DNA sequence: TGTGCCAGCAGCCAAACACGCGATAGCAATCAGCCCCAGCATTTT.

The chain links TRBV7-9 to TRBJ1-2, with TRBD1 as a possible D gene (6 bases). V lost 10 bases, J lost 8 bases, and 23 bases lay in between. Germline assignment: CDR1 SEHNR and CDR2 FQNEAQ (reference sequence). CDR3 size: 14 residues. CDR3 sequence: CATIPQGSREGYTF. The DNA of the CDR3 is TGTGCCACCATACCTCAGGGGTCCCGTGAGGGCTACACCTTC.

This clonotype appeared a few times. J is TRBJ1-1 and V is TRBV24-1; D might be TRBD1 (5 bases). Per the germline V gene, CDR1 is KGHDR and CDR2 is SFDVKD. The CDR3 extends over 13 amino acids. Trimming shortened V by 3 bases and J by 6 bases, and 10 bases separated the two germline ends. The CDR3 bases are TGTGCCACCAGTGATCCGGGGGGGGCTGAAGCTTTCTTT. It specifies CATSDPGGAEAFF.

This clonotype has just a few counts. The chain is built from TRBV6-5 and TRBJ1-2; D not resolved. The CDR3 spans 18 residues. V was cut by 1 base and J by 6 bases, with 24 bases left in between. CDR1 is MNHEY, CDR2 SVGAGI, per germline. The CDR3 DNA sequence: TGTGCCAGCAGTTACTATCGGGGTATTTTGGCAGAAAAAAATGGCTACACCTTC. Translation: CASSYYRGILAEKNGYTF.